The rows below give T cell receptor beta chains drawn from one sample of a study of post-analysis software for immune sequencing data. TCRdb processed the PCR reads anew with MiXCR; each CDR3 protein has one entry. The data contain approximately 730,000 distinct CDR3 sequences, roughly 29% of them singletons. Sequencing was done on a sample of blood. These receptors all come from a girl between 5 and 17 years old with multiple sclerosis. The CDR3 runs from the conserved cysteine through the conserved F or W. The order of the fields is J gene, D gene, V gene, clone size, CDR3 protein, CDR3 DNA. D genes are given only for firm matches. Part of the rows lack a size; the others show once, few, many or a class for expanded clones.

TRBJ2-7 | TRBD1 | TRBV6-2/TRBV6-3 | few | CAGGQGRYEQYF | TGTGCCGGCGGACAGGGTCGCTACGAGCAGTACTTC
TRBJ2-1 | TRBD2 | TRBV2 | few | CASSVQDSGGYNEQFF | TGTGCCAGCAGTGTCCAGGATAGCGGGGGATACAATGAGCAGTTCTTC
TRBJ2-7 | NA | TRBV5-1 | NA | CASSAGPYEQYF | TGCGCCTCTTCGGCAGGACCCTACGAGCAGTACTTC
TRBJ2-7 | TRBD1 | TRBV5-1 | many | CATQGQPYEQYF | TGCGCCACACAGGGACAGCCCTACGAGCAGTACTTC
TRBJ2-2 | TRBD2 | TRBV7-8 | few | CASRMIAGASGELFF | TGTGCCAGCAGGATGATAGCGGGAGCTTCCGGGGAGCTGTTTTTT
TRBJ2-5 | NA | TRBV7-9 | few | CASSPNVGGETQYF | TGTGCCAGCAGCCCTAACGTGGGGGGCGAGACCCAGTACTTC
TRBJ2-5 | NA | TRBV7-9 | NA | CASSGAPKETQYF | TGTGCCAGCTCCGGGGCGCCTAAAGAGACCCAGTACTTC
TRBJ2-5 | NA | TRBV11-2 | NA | CASRSRATNGETQYF | TGTGCCAGCCGAAGCAGGGCCACGAATGGGGAGACCCAGTACTTC
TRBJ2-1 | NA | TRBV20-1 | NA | CSAKWADDLAAYTYNEQFF | TGCAGTGCTAAATGGGCCGACGATCTGGCAGCGTACACCTACAATGAGCAGTTCTTC
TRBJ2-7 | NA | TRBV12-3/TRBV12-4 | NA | CASSPLGGAGTYEQYF | TGTGCCAGCAGCCCCCTCGGTGGGGCAGGTACCTACGAGCAGTACTTC
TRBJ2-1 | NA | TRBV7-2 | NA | CASRSGGWEQFF | TGTGCCAGCAGGTCCGGCGGATGGGAGCAGTTCTTC
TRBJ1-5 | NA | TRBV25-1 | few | CASSEFDSNQPQHF | TGTGCCAGCAGTGAGTTCGACAGCAATCAGCCCCAGCATTTT
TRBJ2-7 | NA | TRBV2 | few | CASNHRVSYEQYF | TGTGCCAGCAATCACAGGGTATCCTACGAGCAGTACTTC
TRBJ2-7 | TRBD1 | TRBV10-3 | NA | CAISEGTGDTDEQYF | TGTGCCATCAGTGAGGGGACAGGGGATACAGACGAGCAGTACTTC
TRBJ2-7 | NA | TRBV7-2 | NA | CASSARRSEQYF | TGTGCCAGCAGCGCGCGCCGGAGCGAGCAGTACTTC
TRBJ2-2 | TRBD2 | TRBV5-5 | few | CASSLEGTSGRTGELFF | TGTGCCAGCAGCTTGGAGGGGACTAGCGGGAGAACCGGGGAGCTGTTTTTT
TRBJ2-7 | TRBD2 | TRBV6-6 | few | CASSKAGGPYGGGEQYF | TGTGCCAGCAGTAAGGCGGGAGGGCCCTATGGGGGCGGCGAGCAGTACTTC
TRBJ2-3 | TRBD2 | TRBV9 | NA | CASSAGLAATDTQYF | TGTGCCAGCAGCGCGGGACTAGCGGCCACAGATACGCAGTATTTT
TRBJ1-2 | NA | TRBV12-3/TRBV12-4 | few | CASSYGVPYGYTF | TGTGCCAGCAGTTATGGGGTGCCCTATGGCTACACCTTC
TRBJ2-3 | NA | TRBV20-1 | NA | CSARNQADTQYF | TGCAGTGCTAGGAACCAGGCGGATACGCAGTATTTT
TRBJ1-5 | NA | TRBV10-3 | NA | CAISESDRENQPQHF | TGTGCCATCAGTGAGTCGGATAGGGAAAATCAGCCCCAGCATTTT
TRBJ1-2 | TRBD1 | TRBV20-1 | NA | CSASVRGQENYGYTF | TGCAGTGCTTCCGTGCGGGGACAGGAGAACTATGGCTACACCTTC
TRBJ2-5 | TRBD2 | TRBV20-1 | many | CSARGGHQETQYF | TGCAGTGCTCGGGGGGGCCACCAAGAGACCCAGTACTTC
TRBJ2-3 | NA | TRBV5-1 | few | CASSLEADYTDTQYF | TGCGCCAGCAGCTTGGAGGCAGACTACACAGATACGCAGTATTTT
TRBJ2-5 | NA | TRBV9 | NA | CASSRMQETQYF | TGTGCCAGCAGCCGGATGCAAGAGACCCAGTACTTC
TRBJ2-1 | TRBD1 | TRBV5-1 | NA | CASSFDGTGYVYGQFF | TGCGCCAGCAGCTTCGATGGGACAGGGTATGTGTATGGGCAGTTCTTC
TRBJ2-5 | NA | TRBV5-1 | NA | CASSLVGSGQETQYF | TGCGCCAGCAGCTTGGTGGGGTCCGGCCAAGAGACCCAGTACTTC
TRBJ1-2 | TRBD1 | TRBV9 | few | CASSVQQGAGYGYTF | TGTGCCAGCAGCGTTCAACAGGGGGCCGGCTATGGCTACACCTTC
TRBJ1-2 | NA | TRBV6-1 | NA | CASSEDRGRQVPYGYTF | TGTGCCAGCAGTGAAGATAGAGGGCGGCAGGTACCCTATGGCTACACCTTC